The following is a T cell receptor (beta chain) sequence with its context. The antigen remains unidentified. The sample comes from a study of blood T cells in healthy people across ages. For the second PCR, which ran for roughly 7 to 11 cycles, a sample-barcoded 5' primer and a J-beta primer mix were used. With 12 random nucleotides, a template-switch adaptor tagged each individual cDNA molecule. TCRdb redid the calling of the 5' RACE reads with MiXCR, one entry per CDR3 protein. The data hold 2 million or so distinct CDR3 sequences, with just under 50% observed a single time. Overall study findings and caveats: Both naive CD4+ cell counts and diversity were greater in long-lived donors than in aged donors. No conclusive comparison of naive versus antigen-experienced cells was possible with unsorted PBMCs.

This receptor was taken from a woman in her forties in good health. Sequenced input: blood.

The CDR3 region is CASSATSGATDTQYF. The CDR3 region has the DNA TGTGCCAGCAGCGCGACGTCGGGGGCCACAGATACGCAGTATTTT. This chain links TRBV9 with TRBJ2-3; D is perhaps TRBD1 or TRBD2 (6 bases each). Germline values: CDR1 SGDLS, CDR2 YYNGEE. The V gene lost 3 bases and the J gene lost 2 bases, with 13 bases spanning the gap. The CDR3 is made up of 15 amino acids.